Listed here are 8 T cell receptor beta chains from one sample, sequenced in a study of cytomegalovirus exposure and HLA in healthy donors. Clones were read by immunoSEQ multiplex PCR, and TCRdb kept only the in-frame ones, dropping some. The table lists 200,000 to 250,000 clones, 70% to 90% of them singletons. The sample comprised PBMCs. The origin of the receptors is a woman under 30 in good health and CMV-seronegative.

The chain employs TRBV25-1 and TRBJ2-1; D possibly corresponds to TRBD1 (6 bases). V was shortened by 4 bases and J by 0 bases, with 19 bases between the two germline ends. Germline CDR1 MGHDK, CDR2 SYGVNS. The CDR3 extends over 18 amino acids. CDR3 region: CASSGPGQPQSSYNEQFF. The CDR3 nucleotides read TGTGCCAGCAGTGGACCGGGACAACCCCAGAGCTCCTACAATGAGCAGTTCTTC.

The chain couples TRBV11-2 to TRBJ2-3; D gene ambiguous. V dropped 5 bases and J dropped 4 bases, with 13 bases sitting between them. This CDR3 spans 14 amino acids. Germline CDR1 is SGHAT and CDR2 is FQNNGV. DNA of the CDR3: TGTGCCAGCAGCCCTCACGGAATCGCAGATACGCAGTATTTT. This sequence encodes CASSPHGIADTQYF.

This clone was counted once. The junction and the germline gene differ at one end; a read error may be behind it. This chain links TRBV7-7 with TRBJ2-7; no clear D. Germline V gene sequence: CDR1 SSHAT, CDR2 FNYEAQ (reference sequence). The CDR3 has 14 amino acids. CDR3 sequence reads: CASSPVAESSEQYF. CDR3 nucleotides: TGTGCTAGCAGCCCCGTAGCAGAATCCTCCGAGCAGTACTTC.

The V and J genes are TRBV7-8 and TRBJ1-6; maybe TRBD1 (6 bases). The CDR3 is 15 residues long. The germline CDR1 and CDR2 sequences are SGHVS and FQNEAQ. Between the trimmed V and J ends, which lost 5 bases and 5 bases, there was a span of 13 bases. CDR3 loop: CASSTDRVDNSPLHF. CDR3 DNA: TGTGCCAGCAGCACGGACAGAGTAGATAATTCACCCCTCCACTTT. Using reference TRBV7-8 and TRBJ1-6 for the parts outside the CDR3, the full variable domain is GAGVSQSPRYKVAKRGQDVALRCDPISGHVSLFWYQQALGQGPEFLTYFQNEAQLDKSGLPSDRFFAERPEGSVSTLKIQRTQQEDSAVYLCASSTDRVDNSPLHFGNGTRLTVT.

The V call is TRBV11-3, the J call TRBJ2-3, with 12 bases identical to TRBD2. Germline-derived CDR1 and CDR2 are SGHNT and YENEEA. V shed 4 bases, J shed 2 bases, and the junction held 4 bases outside the gene matches. CDR3 length: 16 amino acids. The CDR3 DNA reads as TGTGCCAGCAGCTATGGACTAGCGGGGAACACAGATACGCAGTATTTT. It encodes CASSYGLAGNTDTQYF.

V gene TRBV30 combines with J gene TRBJ1-4; D call uncertain. V shed 1 base and J shed 8 bases, with 8 bases lying between them. CDR3 size: 12 residues. Germline V gene sequence: CDR1 GTSNPN, CDR2 SVGIG (reference sequence). The CDR3 DNA reads as TGTGCCTGGAGTGACGGGAGGGAAAAACTGTTTTTT. Its protein product is CAWSDGREKLFF.

In its sample, this clone was seen a few times. J is TRBJ2-2 and V is TRBV2; D not resolved. Trimming cost V 7 bases and J 6 bases, with 12 bases left between them. The CDR3 spans 13 residues. Germline V gives CDR1 SNHLY, CDR2 FYNNEI. The CDR3 sequence: CASKVSLAGELFF. The CDR3 nucleotides are TGTGCCAGCAAAGTTAGCTTAGCCGGGGAGCTGTTTTTT.

This clone came up a few times. The chain joins TRBV15 to TRBJ1-5; D is ambiguous. The germline CDR1 and CDR2 sequences are LNHNV and YYDKDF (reference sequence). The CDR3 extends over 13 amino acids. V was shortened by 0 bases and J by 7 bases, with 7 bases between the two germline ends. Written as DNA, the CDR3 is TGTGCCACCAGCAGAGAATCGGTGCAGCCCCAGCATTTT. It specifies CATSRESVQPQHF.